This paragraph covers one TCR beta chain sequence. This record belongs to a study of blood T cell repertoires in COVID-19. The V gene lost 5 bases and the J gene lost 4 bases, with 9 bases spanning the gap. CDR1 SGHNT and CDR2 YENEEA come from the germline V gene. This CDR3 comprises 13 residues. Libraries were prepared by immunoSEQ multiplex PCR; TCRdb keeps only in-frame clonotypes and omits some of them. Altogether about 160,000 clones are present, around 90% being singletons, with the ten largest covering about 18%. The clonotype originates from a man in his sixties with active or convalescent COVID-19. Sequencing was performed on peripheral blood. The chain employs TRBV11-3 and TRBJ2-1; no reliable D call. CDR3 sequence reads: CASSRRSYNEQFF. In DNA, the CDR3 is TGTGCCAGCAGCCGCCGCAGTTACAATGAGCAGTTCTTC.